The 20 T cell receptor beta chains given below trace back to one sample, sequenced in a study of blood T cell repertoires in COVID-19. Some clones are missing from TCRdb's copy, which holds only in-frame ones; the method was immunoSEQ multiplex PCR. The table shows around 70,000 clones, with over 75% occurring only once. The specimen sequenced was peripheral blood. These receptors were collected from a woman older than 75 with active or convalescent COVID-19.

The chain joins TRBV9 to TRBJ2-7, with TRBD2 matching 13 bases. J was trimmed by 4 bases and V by 3 bases; bases with no gene match: 7. Germline V CDR1 and CDR2: SGDLS, YYNGEE. The CDR3 length is 16 residues. CDR3 DNA: TGTGCCAGCAGCGAAACCGGGACTAGCGGGGAGTACGAGCAGTACTTC. Translating it yields CASSETGTSGEYEQYF.

This sequence joins TRBV5-1 and TRBJ2-5; 13 bases align to TRBD2. Looked up from germline, CDR1 is SGHRS and CDR2 is YFSETQ. Unmatched junction bases numbered 5, after V lost 2 bases and J lost 7 bases. The CDR3 is 15 residues long. CDR3 in DNA: TGCGCCAGCAGCTTACTAGCGGGGGGGTTCAGGACCCAGTACTTC. It yields the protein CASSLLAGGFRTQYF.

The chain combines TRBV11-2 with TRBJ2-5; 12 nucleotides agree with TRBD1. Germline V gene sequence: CDR1 SGHAT, CDR2 FQNNGV. With V trimmed by 3 bases and J by 5 bases, 4 bases remained unmatched. The CDR3 loop spans 15 amino acids. Written as DNA, the CDR3 is TGTGCCAGCAGCTTGGGGACAGGGGGCTGGGAGACCCAGTACTTC. It yields the protein CASSLGTGGWETQYF.

The chain employs TRBV27 and TRBJ1-1; possible D gene TRBD1, 6 bases. The V gene's germline CDR1 is MNHEY and CDR2 SMNVEV (reference sequence). CDR3 size: 15 residues. Trimming removed 2 bases at V and 0 bases at J, with 10 bases between. The CDR3 region is CASSLGQNMNTEAFF. The CDR3 DNA reads TGTGCCAGCAGTTTAGGACAGAACATGAACACTGAAGCTTTCTTT.

Only one count was recorded for this clone. This rearrangement joins TRBV19 to TRBJ1-5; D is perhaps TRBD1 (6 bases). Trimming took off 0 bases at V and 5 bases at J, with 14 bases between the two ends. The CDR3 length is 16 residues. Germline CDR1 LNHDA, CDR2 SQIVND (reference sequence). The CDR3 spells CASSIEPTGFDQPQHF. CDR3 nucleotides: TGTGCCAGTAGTATAGAACCTACAGGGTTCGATCAGCCCCAGCATTTT.

V is TRBV11-3 and J is TRBJ2-1; TRBD2 matches 8 bases. Germline V gene sequence: CDR1 SGHNT, CDR2 YENEEA. The CDR3 length is 13 residues. J lost 9 bases, V lost 1 base, and 2 bases had no gene match. CDR3 in amino acids: CASSLAGGREQFF. As DNA, the CDR3 is TGTGCCAGCAGCTTAGCGGGGGGGCGTGAGCAGTTCTTC. The full variable domain, completed using reference TRBV11-3 and TRBJ2-1, is EAGVVQSPRYKIIEKKQPVAFWCNPISGHNTLYWYLQNLGQGPELLIRYENEEAVDDSQLPKDRFSAERLKGVDSTLKIQPAELGDSAVYLCASSLAGGREQFFGPGTRLTVL.

This clone was counted once. V is TRBV5-1 and J is TRBJ2-5; 12 bases are shared with TRBD2. The CDR3 extends over 15 amino acids. V shed 4 bases, J shed 2 bases, and the junction held 3 bases outside the gene matches. CDR1 and CDR2 from the germline V gene are SGHRS and YFSETQ. The CDR3 sequence: CASSLTSGGQETQYF. Here the CDR3 DNA reads TGCGCCAGCAGCCTGACTAGCGGGGGTCAAGAGACCCAGTACTTC.

V and J are TRBV19 and TRBJ2-1, with D possibly matching TRBD1 (7 bases). V shed 7 bases and J shed 10 bases, with 20 bases lying between them. Germline V CDR1 and CDR2: LNHDA, SQIVND (reference sequence). CDR3 length: 14 residues. The CDR3 coding sequence is TGTGCCAGTACCGGAGGGACAGCCCTCAGGGAGCAGTTCTTC. Amino acids: CASTGGTALREQFF.

On this clone itself: The germline gene is not matched at one end of the junction; a read error may be the cause. The chain combines TRBV5-1 with TRBJ1-2, with D tentatively TRBD1 (5 bases). CDR1 is SGHRS, CDR2 YFSETQ, per germline. The CDR3 extends over 14 amino acids. The CDR3 protein is CASSLVVRDYGSDF. The CDR3 DNA sequence: TGCGCCAGCAGCTTGGTAGTCCGGGACTATGGTTCCGACTTC.

The chain carries TRBV19 and TRBJ1-2; the D gene is possibly TRBD1 (5 bases). Germline V lookup: CDR1 LNHDA, CDR2 SQIVND (reference sequence). The CDR3 runs 16 residues. Between the trimmed V and J ends, which lost 2 bases and 2 bases, there was a span of 15 bases. CDR3 nucleotides: TGTGCCAGTAGTATACAGGTTCAGGGCTCAAACTATGGCTACACCTTC. It specifies CASSIQVQGSNYGYTF.

The chain carries TRBV6-1 and TRBJ2-1; D might be TRBD1 (6 bases). With 2 bases removed from V and 0 bases from J, the gap between germline ends came to 8 bases. CDR1 is MNHNS, CDR2 SASEGT, per germline. The CDR3 loop spans 15 amino acids. CDR3 sequence: CASSEWGLSYNEQFF. In nucleotides, the CDR3 is TGTGCCAGCAGTGAATGGGGGCTCTCCTACAATGAGCAGTTCTTC.

The chain links TRBV3-1 (or the pseudogene TRBV3-2) to TRBJ1-1, with D uncertain. V lost 1 base and J lost 6, with 9 bases in between. Germline V gene data show CDR1 as LGHDT and CDR2 as YNNKEL (reference sequence). The CDR3 is 13 amino acids. CDR3 sequence reads: CASSQVFAAEAFF. The CDR3 DNA reads TGTGCCAGCAGCCAAGTTTTCGCGGCTGAAGCTTTCTTT.

The chain links TRBV19 to TRBJ2-1; possible D gene TRBD2, 7 bases. V was pared by 5 bases and J by 6 bases, with 17 bases between. CDR1 and CDR2 (germline): LNHDA, SQIVND (reference sequence). The CDR3 spans 15 residues. CDR3 in DNA: TGTGCCAGTAGTGATGGGGGGGCTTTAGCCAATGAGCAGTTCTTC. The encoded protein is CASSDGGALANEQFF. Full variable domain (remainder filled in from reference TRBV19 and TRBJ2-1): DGGITQSPKYLFRKEGQNVTLSCEQNLNHDAMYWYRQDPGQGLRLIYYSQIVNDFQKGDIAEGYSVSREKKESFPLTVTSAQKNPTAFYLCASSDGGALANEQFFGPGTRLTVL.

The chain employs TRBV5-4 and TRBJ2-2; D possibly corresponds to TRBD1 (6 bases). The CDR3 runs to 19 residues. Trimming removed 4 bases at V and 0 bases at J, with 22 bases between. Germline CDR1 SGHNT, CDR2 YYREEE (reference sequence). The CDR3 region has the DNA TGTGCCAGCAGCAATTACAGGGCAAAATTGTTCGCGAACACCGGGGAGCTGTTTTTT. This codes for CASSNYRAKLFANTGELFF.

The chain recombines TRBV5-8 with TRBJ2-3; TRBD1 aligns across 9 bases. Germline CDR1 is SGHTS and CDR2 is YDEGEE. The junction had 5 bases not matched to a gene; V was cut back by 4 bases and J by 8 bases. CDR3 size: 13 residues. For the CDR3, the DNA is TGTGCCAGCAGCGGGACAGGGAAAGGTACGCAGTATTTT. It encodes CASSGTGKGTQYF.

This clone was found once. The chain employs TRBV7-9 and TRBJ2-7; D is uncertain. V gave up 8 bases and J gave up 0 bases, with 8 bases separating them. Germline values: CDR1 SEHNR, CDR2 FQNEAQ (reference sequence). The CDR3 is made up of 12 amino acids. CDR3 sequence (DNA): TGTGCCAGCCGCCCGGTCTCCTACGAGCAGTACTTC. Its translation is CASRPVSYEQYF.

This sequence joins TRBV29-1 and TRBJ2-7, with 9 bases aligning to TRBD1. Per the germline V gene, CDR1 is SQVTM and CDR2 is ANQGSEA. CDR3 size: 14 residues. Losses at the gene ends were 5 bases for V and 5 bases for J; bases not matched to a gene: 10. The CDR3 nucleotides read TGCAGCGTTAAACCGGGACAGGGCCTCGACGAGCAGTACTTC. This translates into CSVKPGQGLDEQYF.

This chain joins TRBV5-6 and TRBJ1-1, with unresolved D. The V end was cut by 1 base, the J end by 3 bases, with 4 bases between. This CDR3 is 12 amino acids long. Germline V gives CDR1 SGHDT, CDR2 YYEEEE. CDR3 coding DNA: TGTGCCAGCAGCTTGACACACACTGAAGCTTTCTTT. Protein sequence: CASSLTHTEAFF.

The V and J genes are TRBV3-1 (or the pseudogene TRBV3-2) and TRBJ1-1; D possibly corresponds to TRBD1 (5 bases). Per the germline V gene, CDR1 is LGHDT and CDR2 is YNNKEL (reference sequence). The CDR3 consists of 13 residues. The V gene lost 1 base and the J gene lost 5 bases, with 8 bases spanning the gap. The CDR3 here is CASSQAGGTEAFF. CDR3 nucleotides: TGTGCCAGCAGCCAAGCGGGGGGGACTGAAGCTTTCTTT.

J is TRBJ1-3 and V is TRBV11-3, with 7 bases fitting TRBD1. The CDR3 runs 13 residues. V shed 8 bases, J shed 0 bases, and the junction held 1 base outside the gene matches. Germline V CDR1 and CDR2: SGHNT, YENEEA. The DNA of the CDR3 is TGTGCCAGCGGACAGGACTCTGGAAACACCATATATTTT. It yields the protein CASGQDSGNTIYF.